Each of the 9 T cell receptor beta chains below was sequenced from the same sample in a study of cytomegalovirus exposure and HLA in healthy donors. Primers for the PCR totalled 60 Vbeta and 13 Jbeta. Sequencing used immunoSEQ multiplex PCR; TCRdb keeps in-frame clones, though not all of them. The profile shows about 200,000 clones, over 80% of them singletons. The specimen was PBMCs. All receptors derive from a boy aged 2 to 9 in good health and CMV-seronegative.

This clone occurred a few times. The genes are TRBV6-5 and TRBJ1-2, with TRBD1 as a possible D gene (6 bases). The CDR3 runs 15 residues. The germline CDR1 and CDR2 sequences are MNHEY and SVGAGI. Trimming removed 6 bases at V and 5 bases at J, with 19 bases between. The DNA for the CDR3 is TGTGCCAGCAGGCAAGACCAAGGGACATGGTATGGCTACACCTTC. Its protein product is CASRQDQGTWYGYTF.

This chain connects TRBV5-1 to TRBJ2-7, with a tentative D call TRBD2 (6 bases). CDR1 SGHRS and CDR2 YFSETQ come from the germline V gene. The CDR3 contains 13 residues. Trimming left V 2 bases short and J 5 bases short, with 11 bases between. Here the CDR3 reads CASSLTGENEQYF. The CDR3 coding sequence is TGCGCCAGCAGCTTAACGGGAGAGAACGAGCAGTACTTC.

This clone showed up just once. V is TRBV11-3 and J is TRBJ2-1; no firm D call. V dropped 0 bases and J dropped 6 bases, with 3 bases sitting between them. Germline CDR1 reads SGHNT; CDR2 reads YENEEA. The CDR3 has 12 amino acids. In DNA form, the CDR3 reads TGTGCCAGCAGCTTAGATCTCAATGAGCAGTTCTTC. Residues: CASSLDLNEQFF.

This chain links TRBV19 with TRBJ2-3, with a weak D call TRBD1 (7 bases). This CDR3 spans 18 amino acids. V lost 7 bases to trimming and J lost 4 bases, with 27 bases between them. Germline V gene lookup returns CDR1 LNHDA and CDR2 SQIVND (reference sequence). The CDR3, as DNA: TGTGCCAGTACCCACGGCGGGCGCGGGACAGAGGGCGCAGATACGCAGTATTTT. This codes for CASTHGGRGTEGADTQYF.

The chain links TRBV19 to TRBJ1-3; 7 nucleotides agree with TRBD1. CDR1 LNHDA and CDR2 SQIVND come from the germline V gene (reference sequence). The CDR3 is 15 residues long. Germline trimming cut 4 bases from V and 3 bases from J; bases unmatched to any gene: 6. The CDR3 protein is CASSNTGDVGNTIYF. CDR3 in DNA: TGTGCCAGTAGTAATACAGGGGACGTTGGAAACACCATATATTTT.

The V call is TRBV14, the J call TRBJ1-2, with D maybe TRBD1 (6 bases). V was trimmed by 5 bases and J by 2 bases, leaving 21 bases between them. This CDR3 is built from 17 residues. The V gene's germline CDR1 is SGHDN and CDR2 FVKESK. CDR3 residues: CASSWSRQGLSNYGYTF. CDR3 bases: TGTGCCAGCAGCTGGTCCAGGCAGGGGCTGTCGAACTATGGCTACACCTTC.

This chain connects TRBV4-1 to TRBJ1-1, with TRBD1 matching over 8 bases. The CDR3 covers 14 residues. Germline-derived CDR1 and CDR2 are MGHRA and YSYEKL. Trimming at V came to 3 bases and at J to 4 bases, leaving 4 bases not matched to a gene. This CDR3 reads CASSQRQGLTEAFF. CDR3 nucleotide sequence: TGCGCCAGCAGCCAGCGACAGGGGCTCACTGAAGCTTTCTTT.

The chain recombines TRBV7-2 with TRBJ2-5; maybe TRBD1 (6 bases). The V end lost 3 bases, the J end lost 4 bases, and 9 bases lay between the germline ends. Germline V gene lookup returns CDR1 SGHTA and CDR2 FQGNSA. CDR3 length: 13 amino acids. The CDR3 reads CASSFGGGETQYF. The CDR3 coding sequence is TGTGCCAGCAGCTTTGGGGGCGGAGAGACCCAGTACTTC.

The V and J genes are TRBV25-1 and TRBJ2-7; TRBD1 matches 7 bases. This CDR3 is built from 12 residues. Germline CDR1 MGHDK, CDR2 SYGVNS. V gave up 11 bases and J gave up 0 bases; unmatched junction bases: 4. CDR3 nucleotides: TGTGCCGTGGGGACAGTCTCCTACGAGCAGTACTTC. Its translation is CAVGTVSYEQYF.